The source of this TCR beta chain is a study of vaccination effects on CD4 cells after COVID-19. Study outcomes and limitations: Convalescent patients were few in the study, and early post-infection timepoints were absent.

As regards this clone: Its antigen is undetermined.

On roughly day 10 of culture, CD4+ T cells were separated out. Vaccine administered to participants consisted of two doses of either BNT162b2 or mRNA-1273. IL-2 medium supplanted half the medium on days 3 and 7. Some clones are missing from TCRdb's copy, which holds only in-frame ones; the method was immunoSEQ multiplex PCR. The table lists about 45,000 clones, 60% to 75% of them singletons. CDR3 length: 14 amino acids. V lost 4 bases and J lost 5; bases outside the gene matches: 6. Germline V lookup: CDR1 LNHDA, CDR2 SQIVND (reference sequence). Here the sequenced sample was CD4+ T cells from PBMCs cultured without peptide, taken after COVID-19 vaccination. The clonotype comes from a human donor who received a COVID-19 vaccine. V is TRBV19 and J is TRBJ2-7, with 9 bases lining up with TRBD1. CDR3 in amino acids: CASSNTGGADEQYF. The DNA of the CDR3 is TGTGCCAGTAGTAATACAGGGGGCGCAGACGAGCAGTACTTC.